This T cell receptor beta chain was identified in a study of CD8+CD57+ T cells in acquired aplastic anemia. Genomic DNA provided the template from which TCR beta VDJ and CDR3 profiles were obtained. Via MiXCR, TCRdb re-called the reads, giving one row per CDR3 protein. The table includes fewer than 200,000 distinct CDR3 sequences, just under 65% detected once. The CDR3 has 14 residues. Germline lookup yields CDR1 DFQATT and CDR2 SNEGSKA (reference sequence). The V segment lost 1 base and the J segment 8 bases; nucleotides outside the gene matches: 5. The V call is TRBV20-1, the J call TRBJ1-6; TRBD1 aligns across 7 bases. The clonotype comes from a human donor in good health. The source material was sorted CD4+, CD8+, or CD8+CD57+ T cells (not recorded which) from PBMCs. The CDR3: CSARAGQFDSPLHF. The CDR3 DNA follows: TGCAGTGCTAGAGCGGGACAGTTTGATTCACCCCTCCACTTT.